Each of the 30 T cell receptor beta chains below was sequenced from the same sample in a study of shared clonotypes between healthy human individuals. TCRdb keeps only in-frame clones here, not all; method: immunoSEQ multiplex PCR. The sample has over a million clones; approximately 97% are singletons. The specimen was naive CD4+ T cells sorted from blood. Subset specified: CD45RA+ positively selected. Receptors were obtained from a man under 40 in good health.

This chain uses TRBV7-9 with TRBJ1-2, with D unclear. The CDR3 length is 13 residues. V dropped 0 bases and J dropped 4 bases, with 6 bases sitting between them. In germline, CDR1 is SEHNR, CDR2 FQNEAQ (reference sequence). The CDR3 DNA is TGTGCCAGCAGCTTAGCGCCCAGCTATGGCTACACCTTC. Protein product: CASSLAPSYGYTF. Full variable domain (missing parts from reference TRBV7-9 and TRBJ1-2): DTGVSQNPRHKITKRGQNVTFRCDPISEHNRLYWYRQTLGQGPEFLTYFQNEAQLEKSRLLSDRFSAERPKGSFSTLEIQRTEQGDSAMYLCASSLAPSYGYTFGSGTRLTVV.

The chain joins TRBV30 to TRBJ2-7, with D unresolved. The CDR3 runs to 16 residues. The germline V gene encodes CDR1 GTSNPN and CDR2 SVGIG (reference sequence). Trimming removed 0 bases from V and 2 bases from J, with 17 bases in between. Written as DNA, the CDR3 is TGTGCCTGGAGTGTACCTGAGGAGCTAAAACCCTACGAGCAGTACTTC. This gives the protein CAWSVPEELKPYEQYF.

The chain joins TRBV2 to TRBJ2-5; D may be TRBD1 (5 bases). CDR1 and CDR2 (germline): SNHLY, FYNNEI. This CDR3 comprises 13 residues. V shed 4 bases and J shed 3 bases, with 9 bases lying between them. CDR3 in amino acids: CASSGGRKETQYF. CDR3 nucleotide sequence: TGTGCCAGCAGTGGGGGCAGAAAAGAGACCCAGTACTTC.

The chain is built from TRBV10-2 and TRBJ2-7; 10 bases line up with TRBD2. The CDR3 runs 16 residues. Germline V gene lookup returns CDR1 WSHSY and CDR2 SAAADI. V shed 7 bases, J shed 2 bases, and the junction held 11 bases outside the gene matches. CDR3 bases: TGCGCCAGCATCCTGTTAACTAGCGGGGTACCCTACGAGCAGTACTTC. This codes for CASILLTSGVPYEQYF.

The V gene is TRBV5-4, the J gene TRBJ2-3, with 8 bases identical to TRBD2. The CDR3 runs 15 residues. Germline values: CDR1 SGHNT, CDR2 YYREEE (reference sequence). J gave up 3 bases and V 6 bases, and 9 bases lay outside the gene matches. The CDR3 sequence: CASTPGGGRTDTQYF. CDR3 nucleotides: TGTGCCAGCACTCCGGGGGGGGGTCGGACAGATACGCAGTATTTT.

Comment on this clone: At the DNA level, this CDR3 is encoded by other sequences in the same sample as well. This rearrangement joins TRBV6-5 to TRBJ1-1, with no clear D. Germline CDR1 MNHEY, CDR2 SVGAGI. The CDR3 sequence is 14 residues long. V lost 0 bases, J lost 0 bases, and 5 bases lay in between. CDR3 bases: TGTGCCAGCAGTTACTCCGGGTTGAACACTGAAGCTTTCTTT. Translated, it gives CASSYSGLNTEAFF.

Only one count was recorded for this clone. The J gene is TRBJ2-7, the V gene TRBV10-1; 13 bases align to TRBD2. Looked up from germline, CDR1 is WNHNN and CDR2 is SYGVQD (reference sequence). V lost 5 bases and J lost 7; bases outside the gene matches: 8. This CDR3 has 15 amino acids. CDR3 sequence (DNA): TGCGCCAGCAGTAAAGGACTAGCGGGAGATCGGGAGCAGTACTTC. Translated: CASSKGLAGDREQYF.

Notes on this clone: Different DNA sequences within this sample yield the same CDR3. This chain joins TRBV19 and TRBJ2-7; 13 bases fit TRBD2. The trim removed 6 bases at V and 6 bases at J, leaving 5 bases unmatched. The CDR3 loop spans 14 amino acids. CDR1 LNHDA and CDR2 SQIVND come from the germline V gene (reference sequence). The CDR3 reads CASSGLAGVGEQYF. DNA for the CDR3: TGTGCCAGTAGCGGACTAGCGGGAGTTGGCGAGCAGTACTTC.

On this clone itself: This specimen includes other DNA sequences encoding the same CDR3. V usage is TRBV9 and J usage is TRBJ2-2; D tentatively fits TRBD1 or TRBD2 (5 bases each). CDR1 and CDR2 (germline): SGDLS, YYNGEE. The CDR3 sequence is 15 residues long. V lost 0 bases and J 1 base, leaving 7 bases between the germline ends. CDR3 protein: CASSVAGGNTGELFF. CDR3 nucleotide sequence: TGTGCCAGCAGCGTAGCTGGGGGGAACACCGGGGAGCTGTTTTTT.

The CDR3: CASSFAVEGKLFF. In DNA form, the CDR3 reads TGTGCCAGCAGCTTCGCGGTTGAGGGAAAACTGTTTTTT. The chain recombines TRBV14 with TRBJ1-4; the D is unclear. The V gene lost 5 bases and the J gene lost 10 bases, with 14 bases spanning the gap. This CDR3 contains 13 residues. The germline CDR1 and CDR2 sequences are SGHDN and FVKESK.

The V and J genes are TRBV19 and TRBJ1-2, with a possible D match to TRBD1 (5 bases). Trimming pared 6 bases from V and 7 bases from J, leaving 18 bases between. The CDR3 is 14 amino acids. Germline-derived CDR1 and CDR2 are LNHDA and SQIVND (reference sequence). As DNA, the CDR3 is TGTGCCAGTAGACCCGTCGGGGGAACGAGTGGCTACACCTTC. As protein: CASRPVGGTSGYTF.

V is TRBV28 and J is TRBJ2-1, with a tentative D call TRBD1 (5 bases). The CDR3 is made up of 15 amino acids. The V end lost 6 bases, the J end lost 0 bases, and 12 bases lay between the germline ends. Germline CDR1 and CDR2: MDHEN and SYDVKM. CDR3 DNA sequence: TGTGCCAGCAGGAACGACAGAGGCTCCTACAATGAGCAGTTCTTC. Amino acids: CASRNDRGSYNEQFF.

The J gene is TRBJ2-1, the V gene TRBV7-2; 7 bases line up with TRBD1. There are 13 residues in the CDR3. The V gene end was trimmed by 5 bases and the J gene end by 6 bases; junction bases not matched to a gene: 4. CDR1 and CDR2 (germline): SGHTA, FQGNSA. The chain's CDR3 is CASSITGANEQFF. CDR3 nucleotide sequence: TGTGCCAGCAGCATTACAGGGGCCAATGAGCAGTTCTTC.

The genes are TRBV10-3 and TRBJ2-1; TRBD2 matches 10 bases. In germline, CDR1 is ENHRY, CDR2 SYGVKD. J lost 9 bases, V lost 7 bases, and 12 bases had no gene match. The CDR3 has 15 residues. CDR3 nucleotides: TGTGCCATCATTTCTCAGCTAGCGGGAGAGGGTGAGCAGTTCTTC. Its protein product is CAIISQLAGEGEQFF.

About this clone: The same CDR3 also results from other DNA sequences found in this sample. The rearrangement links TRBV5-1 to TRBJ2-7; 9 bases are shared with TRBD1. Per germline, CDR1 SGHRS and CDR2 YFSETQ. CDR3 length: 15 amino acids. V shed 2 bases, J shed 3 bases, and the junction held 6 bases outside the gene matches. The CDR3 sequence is CASSLQDRGGYEQYF. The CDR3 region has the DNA TGCGCCAGCAGCTTACAGGACAGGGGAGGCTACGAGCAGTACTTC.

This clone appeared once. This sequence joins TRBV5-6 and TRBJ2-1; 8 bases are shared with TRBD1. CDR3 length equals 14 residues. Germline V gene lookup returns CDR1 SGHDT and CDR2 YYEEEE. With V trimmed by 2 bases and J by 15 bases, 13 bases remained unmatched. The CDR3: CASSFLPGTGSVFF. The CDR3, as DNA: TGTGCCAGCAGCTTTCTCCCCGGGACAGGTTCCGTGTTCTTC.

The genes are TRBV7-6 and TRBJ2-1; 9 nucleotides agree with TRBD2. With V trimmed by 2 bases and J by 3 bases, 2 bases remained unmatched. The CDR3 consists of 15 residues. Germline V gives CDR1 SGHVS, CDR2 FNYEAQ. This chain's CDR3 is CASSLLLAGYNEQFF. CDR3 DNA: TGTGCCAGCAGCTTACTACTAGCGGGCTACAATGAGCAGTTCTTC.

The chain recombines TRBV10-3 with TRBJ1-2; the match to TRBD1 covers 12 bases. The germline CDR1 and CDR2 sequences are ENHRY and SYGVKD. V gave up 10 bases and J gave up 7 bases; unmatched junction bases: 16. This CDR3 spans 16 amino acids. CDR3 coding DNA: TGTGCCACCAATCCCGGGACAGGGGGCGCGGCGAGTGGCTACACCTTC. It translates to CATNPGTGGAASGYTF.

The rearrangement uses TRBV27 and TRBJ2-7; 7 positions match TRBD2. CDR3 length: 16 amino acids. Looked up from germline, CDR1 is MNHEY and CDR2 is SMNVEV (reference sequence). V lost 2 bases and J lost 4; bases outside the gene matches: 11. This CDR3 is CASSLKFSGVLYEQYF. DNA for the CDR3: TGTGCCAGCAGTTTAAAGTTCAGCGGGGTTTTGTACGAGCAGTACTTC.

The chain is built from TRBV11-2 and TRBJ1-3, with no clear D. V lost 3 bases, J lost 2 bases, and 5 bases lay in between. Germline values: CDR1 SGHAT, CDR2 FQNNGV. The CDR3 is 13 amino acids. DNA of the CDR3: TGTGCCAGCAGCTTGATTGCTGGAAACACCATATATTTT. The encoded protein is CASSLIAGNTIYF.

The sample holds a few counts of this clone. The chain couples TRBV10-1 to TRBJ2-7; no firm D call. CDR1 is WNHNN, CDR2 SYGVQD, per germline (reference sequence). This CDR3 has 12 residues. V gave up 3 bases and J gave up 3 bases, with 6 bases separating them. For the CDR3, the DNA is TGCGCCAGCAGTGATTACAGCTACGAGCAGTACTTC. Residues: CASSDYSYEQYF.

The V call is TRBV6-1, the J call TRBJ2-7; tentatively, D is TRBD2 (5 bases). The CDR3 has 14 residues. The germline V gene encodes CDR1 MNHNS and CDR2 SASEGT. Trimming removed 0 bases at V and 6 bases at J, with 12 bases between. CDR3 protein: CASSEAGPSTEQYF. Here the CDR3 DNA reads TGTGCCAGCAGTGAAGCTGGACCTAGCACCGAGCAGTACTTC.

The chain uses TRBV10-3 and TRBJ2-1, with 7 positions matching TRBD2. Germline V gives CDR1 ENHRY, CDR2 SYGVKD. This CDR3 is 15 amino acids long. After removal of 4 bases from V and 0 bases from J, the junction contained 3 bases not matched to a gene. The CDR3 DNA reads TGTGCCATCAGTGTGACTAGCCTCTCCTACAATGAGCAGTTCTTC. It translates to CAISVTSLSYNEQFF.

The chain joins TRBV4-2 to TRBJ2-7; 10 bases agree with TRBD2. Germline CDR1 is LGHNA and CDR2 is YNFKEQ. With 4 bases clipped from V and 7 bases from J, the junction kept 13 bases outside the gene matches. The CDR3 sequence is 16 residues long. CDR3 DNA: TGTGCCAGCAGCCTAGTACTAGCGGGAAGAGCGGGAGAGCAGTACTTC. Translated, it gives CASSLVLAGRAGEQYF.

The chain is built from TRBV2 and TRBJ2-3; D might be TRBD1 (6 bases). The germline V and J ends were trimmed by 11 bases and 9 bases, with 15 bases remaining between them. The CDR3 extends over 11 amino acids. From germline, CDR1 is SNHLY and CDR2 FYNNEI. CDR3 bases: TGTGCCGACGAACAGGGACCGACGCAGTATTTT. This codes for CADEQGPTQYF.

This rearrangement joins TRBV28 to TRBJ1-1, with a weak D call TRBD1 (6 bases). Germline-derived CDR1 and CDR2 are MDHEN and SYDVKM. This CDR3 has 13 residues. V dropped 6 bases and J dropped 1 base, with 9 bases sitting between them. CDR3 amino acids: CASRTRGNTEAFF. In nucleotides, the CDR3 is TGTGCCAGCAGGACCAGGGGGAACACTGAAGCTTTCTTT.

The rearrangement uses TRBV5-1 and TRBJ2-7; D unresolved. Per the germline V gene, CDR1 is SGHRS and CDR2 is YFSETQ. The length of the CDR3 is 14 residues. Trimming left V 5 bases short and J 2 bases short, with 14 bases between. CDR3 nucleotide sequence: TGCGCCAGCAGGCCGCTCACAATGACCTACGAGCAGTACTTC. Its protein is CASRPLTMTYEQYF. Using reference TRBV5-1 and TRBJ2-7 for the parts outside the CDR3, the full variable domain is KAGVTQTPRYLIKTRGQQVTLSCSPISGHRSVSWYQQTPGQGLQFLFEYFSETQRNKGNFPGRFSGRQFSNSRSEMNVSTLELGDSALYLCASRPLTMTYEQYFGPGTRLTVT.

The DNA of the CDR3 is TGTGCCAGCAGTTACGCAGAAAAACTGTTTTTT. This codes for CASSYAEKLFF. V and J are TRBV6-6 and TRBJ1-4; D ambiguous. This CDR3 region has 11 residues. CDR1 and CDR2 (germline): MNHNY, SVGAGI (reference sequence). V dropped 2 bases and J dropped 8 bases, with 3 bases sitting between them.

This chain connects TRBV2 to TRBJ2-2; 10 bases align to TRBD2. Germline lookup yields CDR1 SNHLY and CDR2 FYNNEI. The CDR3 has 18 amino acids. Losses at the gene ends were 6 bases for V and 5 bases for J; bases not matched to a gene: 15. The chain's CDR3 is CASSETPPGLAWTGELFF. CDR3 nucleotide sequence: TGTGCCAGCAGCGAGACACCGCCGGGACTAGCGTGGACCGGGGAGCTGTTTTTT.

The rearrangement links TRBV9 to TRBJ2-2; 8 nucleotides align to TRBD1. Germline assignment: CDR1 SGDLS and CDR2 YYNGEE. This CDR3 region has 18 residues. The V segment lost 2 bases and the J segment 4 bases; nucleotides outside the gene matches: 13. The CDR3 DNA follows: TGTGCCAGCAGCGTTTTGGGAAATGACAGGGGTCGCACCGGGGAGCTGTTTTTT. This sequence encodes CASSVLGNDRGRTGELFF.